These T cell receptor beta chains were read from a single sample in a study of blood T cell repertoires in COVID-19. TCRdb's table, derived via immunoSEQ multiplex PCR, lists solely in-frame clones and lacks some. Found here are roughly 77,000 clones, approximately 85% of them singletons; the top ten hold under 6%. The sequencing input was peripheral blood. Every receptor here comes from a human donor in a cohort sampled during active COVID-19. CDR3s include the opening cysteine and the closing phenylalanine or tryptophan. The D gene is left open where the match is weak. A clone size is listed for some rows: how often the clone was seen (once, few, many), or a class if it is expanded.

-	TRBV27	TRBJ2-1	-	TGTGCCAGCGGCATCAGGGAAGCGGGTTACAATGAGCAGTTCTTC	CASGIREAGYNEQFF
-	TRBV7-9	TRBJ1-4	-	TGTGCCAGCAGCTTACGGGGGACTAATGAAAAACTGTTTTTT	CASSLRGTNEKLFF
-	TRBV14	TRBJ1-6	-	TGTGCCAGCAGCCAAGCCCAGGGTACTTCACCCCTCCACTTT	CASSQAQGTSPLHF
TRBD1	TRBV18	TRBJ2-1	-	TGTGCCAGCTCACGGTCATCCGGGACAGGGGGCCCTAATGAGCAGTTCTTC	CASSRSSGTGGPNEQFF
-	TRBV5-1	TRBJ2-5	-	TGCGCCAGCAGCGGGGCTGCTAATAAACAAGAGACCCAGTACTTC	CASSGAANKQETQYF
TRBD1	TRBV13	TRBJ1-6	-	TGTGCCAGCAGCCGTCCCGGGACAGGGACGATTTACTCACCCCTCCACTTT	CASSRPGTGTIYSPLHF
TRBD2	TRBV18	TRBJ2-1	-	TGTGCCAGCTCACCAGGATCTAGCGGGAGTGTCTACAATGAGCAGTTCTTC	CASSPGSSGSVYNEQFF
TRBD1	TRBV7-9	TRBJ1-4	-	TGTGCCAGCAGCTTTGGGGACAGGGATGAAAAACTGTTTTTT	CASSFGDRDEKLFF
TRBD1	TRBV7-2	TRBJ2-2	-	TGTGCCAGCAGGCGGACAGGGGTGATCGGGGAGCTGTTTTTT	CASRRTGVIGELFF
-	TRBV19	TRBJ1-2	-	TGTGCCAGTAGTATAGAAGACGGGACTAATGGCTACACCTTC	CASSIEDGTNGYTF
-	TRBV6-4	TRBJ2-3	-	TGTGCCAGCAGTGATCAAAATAATACACCGCAGTATTTT	CASSDQNNTPQYF
-	TRBV7-3	TRBJ2-7	-	TGTGCCAGCAGCCTGTCTGCGGGGGCGTCCTACGAGCAGTACTTC	CASSLSAGASYEQYF
TRBD1	TRBV4-2	TRBJ2-2	-	TGTGCCAGCAGCCAAGGGGACAGGGGGAACACCGGGGAGCTGTTTTTT	CASSQGDRGNTGELFF
-	TRBV5-5	TRBJ2-1	few	TGTGCCAGCAGCTTGTGGGCACGGGGTGAGCAGTTCTTC	CASSLWARGEQFF
-	TRBV6-1	TRBJ2-1	-	TGTGCCAGCAGTGAAGGCCCGGGGAGTATGTATGAGCAGTTCTTC	CASSEGPGSMYEQFF
-	TRBV15	TRBJ2-5	-	TGTGCCACCAGCAGGGCACCCAGCGGAGTAAAAGAGACCCAGTACTTC	CATSRAPSGVKETQYF
TRBD1	TRBV5-1	TRBJ1-2	once	TGCGCCAGCAGCTCCGTCCTCCGGGACAGCGAATTCCTCTATGGGGGCTACACCTTC	CASSSVLRDSEFLYGGYTF
-	TRBV5-6	TRBJ1-2	-	TGTGCCAGCGGAAAGAGGACACCCTTCTATGGCTACACCTTC	CASGKRTPFYGYTF
TRBD1	TRBV5-6	TRBJ1-4	few	TGTGCCAGCAGCTTTGGTGGACAGGCGCCCGAAAAACTGTTTTTT	CASSFGGQAPEKLFF
-	TRBV19	TRBJ2-1	-	TGTGCCAGTAGTACCGTGGTCTCGGGGGAGCAGTTCTTC	CASSTVVSGEQFF
-	TRBV10-1	TRBJ1-1	-	TGCGCCACTGGGGGGAGGGTTACTGAAGCTTTCTTT	CATGGRVTEAFF
-	TRBV27	TRBJ2-1	-	TGTGCCAGCAGTCCCGGACAAGTGCGCAATGAGCAGTTCTTC	CASSPGQVRNEQFF
-	TRBV5-1	TRBJ2-2	-	TGCGCCAGCAGCTTGGGGTTAGCAGGGACCGGGGAGCTGTTTTTT	CASSLGLAGTGELFF
TRBD2	TRBV5-6	TRBJ2-5	-	TGTGCCAGCAGCGTCCGGGACGGGGGGCAAGAGACCCAGTACTTC	CASSVRDGGQETQYF
-	TRBV19	TRBJ2-3	-	TGTGCCAGTAGTATTTTCCAGGGTACAGATACGCAGTATTTT	CASSIFQGTDTQYF